A few counts support the clone carrying this T cell receptor (beta chain). Its antigen is still unknown. This specimen comes from a study of T-cell memory formation after mild COVID-19. Study-level background: TCR clustering was largely donor specific. Study conclusions and caveats: CD4/CD8 balance characterized clones contracting day 15 to 85, and CD4+ skew characterized later expanders. That cross-reactive memory joined was suggested by some responding clones appearing in pre-infection memory.

Constant-segment primers and 5'RACE yielded cDNA libraries for TCR alpha and TCR beta, each carrying sample barcodes and UMIs. MiXCR, applied by TCRdb to the 5' RACE reads, yields one record per CDR3 protein. Among around 310,000 distinct CDR3 sequences listed, around 20% were seen once. The TCR sequence derives from a man aged 18-30 years who had mild COVID-19 (a few samples of this study predate the infection). Cell type and time point are not known. What was sequenced was PBMCs or a T cell subset sorted from them (not recorded which).

DNA for the CDR3: TGCAGTGCTAGTGGACTGCCCAGCTCCTACAATGAGCAGTTCTTC. Translating gives CSASGLPSSYNEQFF. The rearrangement joins TRBV20-1 to TRBJ2-1, with a weak D call TRBD2 (5 bases). V shed 3 bases and J shed 0 bases, with 12 bases lying between them. This CDR3 contains 15 residues. Germline V lookup: CDR1 DFQATT, CDR2 SNEGSKA (reference sequence).